This entry lists 22 T cell receptor beta chains sequenced from one sample in a study of shared clonotypes between healthy human individuals. Measured with immunoSEQ multiplex PCR; TCRdb has only the in-frame clones, and not every one. The sample shows over 850,000 clones, approximately 78% of them seen only once. Sample: memory CD4+ T cells from PBMCs. The subset: CD45RA-negative fraction. These receptors came from a man aged 18 to 35 in good health. Some clones in this sample may be carry-over from other donors' samples.

The V call is TRBV4-1, the J call TRBJ2-1; D is undetermined. CDR1 is MGHRA, CDR2 YSYEKL, per germline. The V gene lost 5 bases and the J gene lost 4 bases, with 12 bases spanning the gap. The CDR3 length is 14 residues. Written as DNA, the CDR3 is TGCGCCAGCAGCGCCCCTATACGGTACAATGAGCAGTTCTTC. Amino acids: CASSAPIRYNEQFF.

CDR3 protein: CASSVQGGTDTQYF. For the CDR3, the DNA is TGTGCCAGCAGCGTACAGGGGGGCACAGATACGCAGTATTTT. The chain employs TRBV9 and TRBJ2-3; 7 bases fit TRBD1. Germline trimming cut 1 base from V and 1 base from J; bases unmatched to any gene: 0. The CDR3 runs 14 residues. Per the germline V gene, CDR1 is SGDLS and CDR2 is YYNGEE.

This clone was picked up a small number of times. The V gene is TRBV14, the J gene TRBJ2-7, with 11 bases aligning to TRBD2. The length of the CDR3 is 15 residues. Germline V gene data show CDR1 as SGHDN and CDR2 as FVKESK. V was pared by 4 bases and J by 5 bases, with 7 bases of the junction left unmatched. In nucleotides, the CDR3 is TGTGCCAGCAGCCTGGTAGCGGGAGGGCGGGACGAGCAGTACTTC. It yields the protein CASSLVAGGRDEQYF.

The rearrangement uses TRBV9 and TRBJ2-5; D is perhaps TRBD2 (5 bases). CDR3 length: 15 residues. Looked up from germline, CDR1 is SGDLS and CDR2 is YYNGEE. The V end lost 4 bases, the J end lost 5 bases, and 18 bases lay between the germline ends. This CDR3 reads CASSLSPAASETQYF. In DNA form, the CDR3 reads TGTGCCAGCAGCCTAAGCCCAGCGGCCAGCGAGACCCAGTACTTC.

This clone was seen only a few times. This chain links TRBV7-3 with TRBJ2-3, with 10 bases identical to TRBD1. V lost 2 bases to trimming and J lost 4 bases; unmatched junction nucleotides: 9. Germline CDR1 is SGHTA and CDR2 is FQGTGA. CDR3 size: 17 residues. CDR3 loop: CASSLYPPGTGADTQYF. Here the CDR3 DNA reads TGTGCCAGCAGCTTATACCCCCCCGGGACAGGGGCAGATACGCAGTATTTT. The complete variable domain, with remaining parts taken from reference TRBV7-3 and TRBJ2-3, reads GAGVSQTPSNKVTEKGKYVELRCDPISGHTALYWYRQSLGQGPEFLIYFQGTGAADDSGLPNDRFFAVRPEGSVSTLKIQRTERGDSAVYLCASSLYPPGTGADTQYFGPGTRLTVL.

The chain couples TRBV2 to TRBJ1-4; possible D gene TRBD1, 5 bases. Germline V gene lookup returns CDR1 SNHLY and CDR2 FYNNEI. Trimming cost V 4 bases and J 6 bases, with 12 bases left between them. The CDR3 has 14 residues. The CDR3 loop is CASSAGTDYEKLFF. The CDR3, as DNA: TGTGCCAGCAGTGCCGGGACGGACTATGAAAAACTGTTTTTT.

The chain is built from TRBV19 and TRBJ1-2, with TRBD1 as a possible D gene (6 bases). Looked up from germline, CDR1 is LNHDA and CDR2 is SQIVND (reference sequence). Trimming left V 6 bases short and J 1 base short, with 18 bases between. The CDR3 sequence is 16 residues long. Here the CDR3 DNA reads TGTGCCAGTAGCGCATCGGGGGCAGGTGTTAACTATGGCTACACCTTC. Protein sequence: CASSASGAGVNYGYTF. Full variable domain (missing parts from reference TRBV19 and TRBJ1-2): DGGITQSPKYLFRKEGQNVTLSCEQNLNHDAMYWYRQDPGQGLRLIYYSQIVNDFQKGDIAEGYSVSREKKESFPLTVTSAQKNPTAFYLCASSASGAGVNYGYTFGSGTRLTVV.

This clone came up a few times. It may be a read error: a sequence one base away is much more abundant. V usage is TRBV2 and J usage is TRBJ1-1; weak D call: TRBD1 (5 bases). The CDR3 is made up of 14 amino acids. Germline loops: CDR1 SNHLY, CDR2 FYNNEI. This chain's CDR3 is CASSERAGRTEALF. DNA of the CDR3: TGTGCCAGCAGTGAGCGCGCAGGGCGCACTGAAGCTCTCTTT.

The gene calls are TRBV18 and TRBJ1-3; D is undetermined. This CDR3 has 16 amino acids. V was clipped by 2 bases and J by 4 bases, with 15 bases between them. CDR1 and CDR2 (germline): KGHSH, LQKENI. The chain's CDR3 is CASSPIQKVDGNTIYF. CDR3 coding DNA: TGTGCCAGCTCACCAATCCAGAAAGTCGACGGAAACACCATATATTTT.

The chain employs TRBV29-1 and TRBJ2-7; 7 bases are a match to TRBD2. From germline, CDR1 is SQVTM and CDR2 ANQGSEA. This CDR3 spans 13 amino acids. The ends lost 4 bases at V and 7 bases at J; junction bases unmatched: 10. CDR3 in amino acids: CSVGAGVHGEQYF. The CDR3, as DNA: TGCAGCGTTGGGGCGGGGGTCCATGGGGAGCAGTACTTC.

V usage is TRBV7-9 and J usage is TRBJ1-4, with D unresolved. This CDR3 is 17 amino acids long. The germline V gene encodes CDR1 SEHNR and CDR2 FQNEAQ (reference sequence). The germline V and J ends were trimmed by 1 base and 5 bases, with 17 bases remaining between them. The CDR3 DNA follows: TGTGCCAGCAGCTTAGTTCCCCGCGGAAAAAGGAATGAAAAACTGTTTTTT. Its protein product is CASSLVPRGKRNEKLFF.

This rearrangement joins TRBV18 to TRBJ2-6; D unclear. Trimming shortened V by 5 bases and J by 4 bases, and 9 bases separated the two germline ends. The CDR3 spans 14 residues. CDR1 and CDR2 (germline): KGHSH, LQKENI. The DNA for the CDR3 is TGTGCCAGCTCAGAAGGAGCCGGGGCCAACGTCCTGACTTTC. This translates into CASSEGAGANVLTF.

The rearrangement uses TRBV27 and TRBJ2-1; maybe TRBD2 (7 bases). This CDR3 spans 15 amino acids. Trimming stripped 6 bases from V and 6 bases from J, with 18 bases between. Germline loops: CDR1 MNHEY, CDR2 SMNVEV (reference sequence). The CDR3 reads CASSPYGRGANEQFF. The CDR3 region has the DNA TGTGCCAGCAGCCCCTATGGTCGGGGGGCCAATGAGCAGTTCTTC.

This clone was observed a few times. The chain has TRBV19 and TRBJ1-1, with TRBD1 matching over 8 bases. With V trimmed by 4 bases and J by 5 bases, 9 bases remained unmatched. CDR1 and CDR2 from the germline V gene are LNHDA and SQIVND (reference sequence). This CDR3 is 15 amino acids long. This chain's CDR3 is CASSRHTGGGTEAFF. The CDR3 DNA reads as TGTGCCAGTAGTAGGCACACAGGGGGTGGGACTGAAGCTTTCTTT.

The chain joins TRBV5-1 to TRBJ1-5, with D perhaps matching TRBD1 (6 bases). V was clipped by 4 bases and J by 5 bases, with 13 bases between them. In germline, CDR1 is SGHRS, CDR2 YFSETQ. This CDR3 comprises 14 residues. The CDR3 reads CASSPDRNYQPQHF. The CDR3 nucleotides read TGCGCCAGCAGCCCGGACAGAAACTATCAGCCCCAGCATTTT.

The chain is built from TRBV28 and TRBJ2-7, with no clear D. CDR1 is MDHEN and CDR2 is SYDVKM in the germline V gene. This CDR3 is 12 amino acids long. V was cut by 1 base and J by 6 bases, with 7 bases left in between. The CDR3 nucleotides are TGTGCCAGCAGTTTATCCATCCGCGAGCAGTACTTC. Its protein is CASSLSIREQYF. Combining the CDR3 with reference TRBV28 and TRBJ2-7 gives the whole variable domain DVKVTQSSRYLVKRTGEKVFLECVQDMDHENMFWYRQDPGLGLRLIYFSYDVKMKEKGDIPEGYSVSREKKERFSLILESASTNQTSMYLCASSLSIREQYFGPGTRLTVT.

Points on this clone: In the same sample, other DNA sequences code for this CDR3. The chain employs TRBV5-1 and TRBJ2-7; 7 bases are a match to TRBD1. The trim removed 3 bases at V and 2 bases at J, leaving 5 bases unmatched. Germline-derived CDR1 and CDR2 are SGHRS and YFSETQ. The CDR3 is 14 amino acids. CDR3 amino acids: CASSWTGSTYEQYF. Here the CDR3 DNA reads TGCGCCAGCAGCTGGACAGGTTCGACCTACGAGCAGTACTTC.

The chain carries TRBV5-1 and TRBJ1-4, with 10 positions matching TRBD1. Germline-derived CDR1 and CDR2 are SGHRS and YFSETQ. The length of the CDR3 is 19 residues. Losses at the gene ends were 4 bases for V and 5 bases for J; bases not matched to a gene: 17. Here the CDR3 reads CASSPTPDRGRVENEKLFF. In nucleotides, the CDR3 is TGCGCCAGCAGCCCAACGCCAGACAGGGGGCGAGTCGAAAATGAAAAACTGTTTTTT.

This chain connects TRBV11-2 to TRBJ2-7; 10 bases line up with TRBD1. After removal of 4 bases from V and 2 bases from J, the junction contained 8 bases not matched to a gene. Germline V gene sequence: CDR1 SGHAT, CDR2 FQNNGV. This CDR3 has 16 residues. The CDR3 reads CASSSLADRGTYEQYF. In DNA form, the CDR3 reads TGTGCCAGCAGCTCCCTGGCGGACAGGGGGACCTACGAGCAGTACTTC. Looking up the rest from reference TRBV11-2 and TRBJ2-7 gives the full variable domain: EAGVAQSPRYKIIEKRQSVAFWCNPISGHATLYWYQQILGQGPKLLIQFQNNGVVDDSQLPKDRFSAERLKGVDSTLKIQPAKLEDSAVYLCASSSLADRGTYEQYFGPGTRLTVT.

The chain uses TRBV7-2 and TRBJ2-7; D may be TRBD1 or TRBD2 (5 bases each). The CDR3 loop spans 17 amino acids. Looked up from germline, CDR1 is SGHTA and CDR2 is FQGNSA. The V end was cut by 0 bases, the J end by 0 bases, with 15 bases between. This CDR3 is CASSLATGTKFSYEQYF. In nucleotides, the CDR3 is TGTGCCAGCAGCTTAGCAACCGGGACCAAGTTCTCCTACGAGCAGTACTTC.

CDR3 loop: CASSQGIGLTYNEQFF. The CDR3 region has the DNA TGTGCCAGCAGCCAAGGTATTGGGCTAACGTACAATGAGCAGTTCTTC. The chain carries TRBV7-9 and TRBJ2-1; D unresolved. Germline-derived CDR1 and CDR2 are SEHNR and FQNEAQ (reference sequence). The length of the CDR3 is 16 residues. V lost 5 bases and J lost 4, with 18 bases in between.

The chain combines TRBV6-1 with TRBJ2-2; no clear D. Germline V CDR1 and CDR2: MNHNS, SASEGT. V lost 7 bases and J 0 bases, leaving 9 bases between the germline ends. The CDR3 consists of 14 residues. CDR3 nucleotides: TGTGCCAGCATTTTAGGGCCGAACACCGGGGAGCTGTTTTTT. It yields the protein CASILGPNTGELFF.